These 31 T cell receptor beta chains came from one sample sequenced in a study of monozygotic twins with inflammatory bowel disease. Reanalyzing the 5' RACE reads, TCRdb keeps one entry per CDR3 protein, without DNA. This repertoire comprises 400,000 or so distinct CDR3 sequences; its ten largest clones make up 2.4%. Sequencing was carried out using blood. Every receptor here comes from a human donor with ulcerative colitis or Crohn's disease, or a healthy co-twin of an affected twin (not recorded which).

The chain links TRBV2 to TRBJ2-7; without DNA, the TCRdb call of TRBD1 cannot be checked. This CDR3 has 13 amino acids. The germline gives CDR1 SNHLY, CDR2 FYNNEI. Here the CDR3 reads CASTGQGAREQYF.

V gene TRBV6-2 or TRBV6-3 combines with J gene TRBJ1-1; TCRdb proposes TRBD1, but this gene call is untestable without DNA. The CDR3 spans 14 residues. The germline V gene has CDR1 MNHEY and CDR2 SVGEGT. The CDR3 here is CASSYSQGYAEAFF.

This chain connects TRBV7-2 to TRBJ2-7; without DNA, the TCRdb call of TRBD2 cannot be checked. The CDR3 consists of 16 residues. Germline assignment: CDR1 SGHTA and CDR2 FQGNSA. The CDR3 sequence: CASSLRVGLAGVEQYF.

This rearrangement joins TRBV7-2 to TRBJ2-7. Germline V gene data show CDR1 as SGHTA and CDR2 as FQGNSA. The CDR3 contains 14 residues. CDR3 sequence reads: CASSLAGITYEQYF.

The chain has TRBV6-5 and TRBJ2-6; TCRdb selects TRBD1, and the lack of DNA leaves this call unchecked. Germline CDR1 and CDR2: MNHEY and SVGAGI. The CDR3 length is 18 residues. The CDR3 loop reads CASSYSGTVFFGANVLTF.

CDR3 protein: CASTITPRALGGGYTF. The chain couples TRBV12-3 or TRBV12-4 to TRBJ1-2. The CDR3 loop spans 16 amino acids.

The chain combines TRBV20-1 with TRBJ1-6. The CDR3 totals 15 residues. CDR1 is DFQATT and CDR2 is SNEGSKA in the germline V gene (reference sequence). The CDR3 sequence is CSARDLRSYNSPLHF.

The chain combines TRBV29-1 with TRBJ1-2. The CDR3 extends over 14 amino acids. Germline V gene data show CDR1 as SQVTM and CDR2 as ANQGSEA. Here the CDR3 reads CSVEVWADNYGYTF. Full variable domain (outside the CDR3, taken from reference TRBV29-1 and TRBJ1-2): SAVISQKPSRDICQRGTSLTIQCQVDSQVTMMFWYRQQPGQSLTLIATANQGSEATYESGFVIDKFPISRPNLTFSTLTVSNMSPEDSSIYLCSVEVWADNYGYTFGSGTRLTVV.

V gene TRBV12-3 or TRBV12-4 combines with J gene TRBJ2-1; lacking DNA, the TRBD1 call made by TCRdb goes unchecked. The CDR3 length is 14 residues. CDR3 residues: CASSLVNRDNEQFF.

The chain employs TRBV12-3 or TRBV12-4 and TRBJ2-2; the D call from TCRdb, TRBD2, cannot be confirmed without DNA. The CDR3 runs 17 residues. The CDR3 sequence: CASRGLSGASNTGELFF.

The chain recombines TRBV30 with TRBJ2-5; checking the TCRdb D call of TRBD2 is not possible without DNA. The germline V gene encodes CDR1 GTSNPN and CDR2 SVGIG (reference sequence). The CDR3 has 12 residues. CDR3 in amino acids: CAWSSAGETQYF.

The rearrangement joins TRBV3-1 to TRBJ2-1; TCRdb's D call, TRBD2, is unchecked because there is no DNA. The germline V gene has CDR1 LGHDT and CDR2 YNNKEL (reference sequence). This CDR3 contains 17 residues. This CDR3 reads CASSQDPVIAGTGKQFF.

V gene TRBV12-3 or TRBV12-4 combines with J gene TRBJ1-1; TCRdb lists TRBD1, though no DNA is available to test this call. CDR3 length: 15 residues. CDR3: CASRLQQTGDTEAFF.

The chain joins TRBV7-2 to TRBJ2-7; as DNA is missing, the TRBD1 call by TCRdb cannot be tested. The germline V gene encodes CDR1 SGHTA and CDR2 FQGNSA. The CDR3 extends over 15 amino acids. CDR3: CASSLVLAGAGEQYF.

The V gene is TRBV20-1, the J gene TRBJ1-2; TCRdb lists TRBD1, though no DNA is available to test this call. Germline V gene sequence: CDR1 DFQATT, CDR2 SNEGSKA (reference sequence). CDR3 length equals 14 residues. The CDR3 loop is CSARGQFNFYGYTF.

The chain joins TRBV10-2 to TRBJ1-1; TCRdb picks TRBD1, but there is no DNA to check that call. The CDR3 sequence is 13 residues long. CDR1 and CDR2 (germline): WSHSY, SAAADI. CDR3 amino acids: CASRGDRITEAFF.

The chain links TRBV20-1 to TRBJ1-1; TCRdb lists TRBD1, though no DNA is available to test this call. This CDR3 has 13 residues. Germline V gives CDR1 DFQATT, CDR2 SNEGSKA (reference sequence). CDR3 residues: CSARGQSPSEAFF.

The chain employs TRBV27 and TRBJ2-5; the TCRdb call, TRBD2, lacks DNA for checking. The CDR3 sequence is 18 residues long. CDR1 is MNHEY, CDR2 SMNVEV, per germline (reference sequence). The CDR3: CASSLYVGFPPPQETQYF.

This chain joins TRBV2 and TRBJ2-7; no DNA is available, so the TRBD2 call from TCRdb remains unchecked. This CDR3 has 15 residues. Looked up from germline, CDR1 is SNHLY and CDR2 is FYNNEI. CDR3 sequence reads: CASSEGGLANPEQYF.

This rearrangement joins TRBV20-1 to TRBJ2-5; TCRdb picks TRBD1, but there is no DNA to check that call. The CDR3 runs 13 residues. Germline loops: CDR1 DFQATT, CDR2 SNEGSKA (reference sequence). This chain's CDR3 is CSASPGGRETQYF.

This rearrangement joins TRBV12-3 or TRBV12-4 to TRBJ2-3; TCRdb names TRBD2, which stays unverified in the absence of DNA. This CDR3 contains 15 residues. CDR3 amino acids: CASSPFSGRGDTQYF.

The genes are TRBV11-3 and TRBJ2-1; TCRdb's D gene call, TRBD2, goes unchecked for lack of DNA. This CDR3 contains 13 residues. CDR1 and CDR2 (germline): SGHNT, YENEEA. The CDR3 sequence is CASSFLAGSEQFF.

The V gene is TRBV3-1, the J gene TRBJ2-5; TCRdb picks TRBD2, but there is no DNA to check that call. The CDR3 runs to 16 residues. Germline V CDR1 and CDR2: LGHDT, YNNKEL (reference sequence). The chain's CDR3 is CASSTDNLVGRETQYF.

The V and J genes are TRBV12-3 or TRBV12-4 and TRBJ2-1; checking the TCRdb D call of TRBD1 is not possible without DNA. CDR3 length equals 16 residues. The CDR3: CASSPYTWGVYNEQFF.

The V and J genes are TRBV2 and TRBJ1-5; TCRdb lists TRBD1, though no DNA is available to test this call. The CDR3 sequence is 12 residues long. The V gene's germline CDR1 is SNHLY and CDR2 FYNNEI. Here the CDR3 reads CASRKGATPQHF.

The chain uses TRBV20-1 and TRBJ2-3; TCRdb's D call, TRBD1, is unchecked because there is no DNA. The CDR3 has 14 amino acids. Germline V lookup: CDR1 DFQATT, CDR2 SNEGSKA (reference sequence). CDR3: CSANHGGAADTQYF.

The chain joins TRBV5-1 to TRBJ2-3; the TRBD2 assignment by TCRdb is unverifiable without DNA. The germline gives CDR1 SGHRS, CDR2 YFSETQ. This CDR3 contains 16 residues. The CDR3 loop reads CASSYPLAGGWDTQYF. Using reference TRBV5-1 and TRBJ2-3 for the parts outside the CDR3, the full variable domain is KAGVTQTPRYLIKTRGQQVTLSCSPISGHRSVSWYQQTPGQGLQFLFEYFSETQRNKGNFPGRFSGRQFSNSRSEMNVSTLELGDSALYLCASSYPLAGGWDTQYFGPGTRLTVL.

This chain uses TRBV10-3 with TRBJ2-7; TCRdb returns TRBD1, unconfirmable since there is no DNA. CDR3 length: 13 amino acids. Germline V gene lookup returns CDR1 ENHRY and CDR2 SYGVKD. The CDR3 loop is CAINGGPNYEQYF.

The chain joins TRBV20-1 to TRBJ2-7; TCRdb names TRBD2, which stays unverified in the absence of DNA. Germline CDR1 and CDR2: DFQATT and SNEGSKA (reference sequence). CDR3 length: 16 residues. CDR3: CSASELAGSRTYEQYF.

The chain uses TRBV5-1 and TRBJ2-2; TCRdb calls TRBD1, which cannot be checked without DNA. From germline, CDR1 is SGHRS and CDR2 YFSETQ. The CDR3 totals 18 residues. CDR3 protein: CASSFLYGQGSNTGELFF. Together with reference TRBV5-1 and TRBJ2-2, the CDR3 gives the full variable domain: KAGVTQTPRYLIKTRGQQVTLSCSPISGHRSVSWYQQTPGQGLQFLFEYFSETQRNKGNFPGRFSGRQFSNSRSEMNVSTLELGDSALYLCASSFLYGQGSNTGELFFGEGSRLTVL.

V gene TRBV7-2 combines with J gene TRBJ2-1; absent DNA, TCRdb's TRBD2 call cannot be checked. Germline loops: CDR1 SGHTA, CDR2 FQGNSA. There are 16 residues in the CDR3. The chain's CDR3 is CASSLPTRGLAFNSRF.